A single TCR beta chain is shown here with its context. PCR was performed using 60 Vbeta and 13 Jbeta primers. Sequencing was performed with immunoSEQ multiplex PCR; in TCRdb, only in-frame clones are kept and a portion is missing. The sample gives 110,000 to 150,000 clones, approximately 82% of which show up once; roughly 3.2% is in the top ten. These data originate in a study of cytomegalovirus exposure and HLA in healthy donors. Trimming took 1 base from V and 5 from J, leaving 6 bases between them. The CDR3 sequence is 13 residues long. CDR1 is SGHTA, CDR2 FQGNSA, per germline. The TCR originated in a man aged 18 to 29 in good health and CMV-seropositive. V and J are TRBV7-2 and TRBJ2-1, with D unresolved. Source material: PBMCs. CDR3 residues: CASSLVLDNEQFF. CDR3 sequence (DNA): TGTGCCAGCAGCTTAGTGCTAGACAATGAGCAGTTCTTC.